These 30 T cell receptor beta chains were sequenced from one sample in a study of cytomegalovirus exposure and HLA in healthy donors. The table came from immunoSEQ multiplex PCR; TCRdb's copy has only in-frame clones and leaves some out. Among around 160,000 clones, 84% were seen once, and the ten largest hold around 9.6%. Sequenced input: PBMCs. All receptors derive from a man under 40 in good health and CMV-seropositive.

This chain uses TRBV7-2 with TRBJ2-5; TRBD1 agrees at 8 bases. V lost 5 bases to trimming and J lost 5 bases; unmatched junction nucleotides: 7. CDR1 is SGHTA, CDR2 FQGNSA, per germline. The length of the CDR3 is 14 residues. In nucleotides, the CDR3 is TGTGCCAGCAGCGCCGGACAGGGTCGGGAGACCCAGTACTTC. Its protein product is CASSAGQGRETQYF. The variable domain in full, completed from reference TRBV7-2 and TRBJ2-5, reads GAGVSQSPSNKVTEKGKDVELRCDPISGHTALYWYRQSLGQGLEFLIYFQGNSAPDKSGLPSDRFSAERTGGSVSTLTIQRTQQEDSAVYLCASSAGQGRETQYFGPGTRLLVL.

V usage is TRBV20-1 and J usage is TRBJ2-1; 7 nucleotides agree with TRBD1. Unmatched junction bases numbered 4, after V lost 8 bases and J lost 9 bases. This CDR3 has 10 residues. Germline CDR1 DFQATT, CDR2 SNEGSKA (reference sequence). CDR3 nucleotide sequence: TGCAGTCCCAGGGGGTCTGAGCAGTTCTTC. Its protein product is CSPRGSEQFF.

Turning to this clone: At the DNA level, this CDR3 is encoded by other sequences in the same sample as well. V gene TRBV6-1 combines with J gene TRBJ2-5; D is undetermined. CDR1 MNHNS and CDR2 SASEGT come from the germline V gene. The CDR3 totals 14 residues. Trimming left V 2 bases short and J 2 bases short, with 9 bases between. CDR3: CASSEPGLQETQYF. The CDR3 region has the DNA TGTGCCAGCAGTGAACCGGGTCTACAAGAGACCCAGTACTTC.

This rearrangement joins TRBV28 to TRBJ2-1; 12 bases agree with TRBD2. After removal of 5 bases from V and 12 bases from J, the junction contained 14 bases not matched to a gene. Germline lookup yields CDR1 MDHEN and CDR2 SYDVKM. This CDR3 is built from 16 residues. Written as DNA, the CDR3 is TGTGCCAGCAGTCTCTCCCTAGCGGGAGGGCCCAGGGTGCAGTTCTTC. This sequence encodes CASSLSLAGGPRVQFF.

This chain connects TRBV6-6 to TRBJ2-7; 7 nucleotides agree with TRBD2. V shed 5 bases, J shed 5 bases, and the junction held 9 bases outside the gene matches. Germline CDR1 and CDR2: MNHNY and SVGAGI (reference sequence). CDR3 size: 14 residues. The CDR3 DNA is TGTGCCAGCAGTCGCGGGAGTCTGGCGGACGAGCAGTACTTC. Protein product: CASSRGSLADEQYF.

This chain joins TRBV7-9 and TRBJ2-5; D is perhaps TRBD1 (5 bases). The CDR3 sequence is 15 residues long. Germline V gene lookup returns CDR1 SEHNR and CDR2 FQNEAQ (reference sequence). V was clipped by 5 bases and J by 6 bases, with 19 bases between them. This chain's CDR3 is CASSGAPGPAKTQYF. In DNA, the CDR3 is TGTGCCAGCAGCGGGGCCCCGGGTCCTGCCAAGACCCAGTACTTC.

The chain couples TRBV13 to TRBJ1-2; no definite D call. Germline CDR1 reads PRHDT; CDR2 reads FYEKMQ (reference sequence). The length of the CDR3 is 18 residues. Trimming removed 5 bases from V and 0 bases from J, with 22 bases in between. The CDR3 is CASSLFESFNGANYGYTF. CDR3 bases: TGTGCCAGCAGCCTCTTTGAGAGCTTCAACGGGGCTAACTATGGCTACACCTTC.

J is TRBJ1-1 and V is TRBV4-1; possible D gene TRBD1, 5 bases. Trimming cost V 2 bases and J 4 bases, with 11 bases left between them. The CDR3 has 14 amino acids. Germline V gene lookup returns CDR1 MGHRA and CDR2 YSYEKL. CDR3 protein: CASSQRGESTEAFF. CDR3 DNA sequence: TGCGCCAGCAGCCAACGGGGGGAAAGCACTGAAGCTTTCTTT.

The chain recombines TRBV2 with TRBJ1-4; the match to TRBD1 covers 9 bases. The CDR3 runs to 16 residues. Per the germline V gene, CDR1 is SNHLY and CDR2 is FYNNEI. Germline trimming cut 1 base from V and 7 bases from J; bases unmatched to any gene: 7. The CDR3 bases are TGTGCCAGCAGTGAAGTGGGGACAGGGCTGTTTGAAAAACTGTTTTTT. Protein sequence: CASSEVGTGLFEKLFF.

The rearrangement joins TRBV28 to TRBJ2-1; 12 positions match TRBD2. Trimming at V came to 0 bases and at J to 1 base, leaving 1 base not matched to a gene. Germline V gives CDR1 MDHEN, CDR2 SYDVKM. The CDR3 is made up of 17 amino acids. The CDR3 region is CASSLWTSGSSYNEQFF. The CDR3, as DNA: TGTGCCAGCAGTTTATGGACTAGCGGGAGTTCCTACAATGAGCAGTTCTTC.

The V call is TRBV6-1, the J call TRBJ2-1, with unresolved D. This CDR3 is built from 14 residues. From germline, CDR1 is MNHNS and CDR2 SASEGT. Trimming pared 6 bases from V and 2 bases from J, leaving 11 bases between. The CDR3 DNA sequence: TGTGCCAGCAGCCTCTCTGGAGCCTACAATGAGCAGTTCTTC. Its translation is CASSLSGAYNEQFF.

The chain has TRBV2 and TRBJ2-2, with 8 bases matching TRBD1. With 1 base clipped from V and 6 bases from J, the junction kept 4 bases outside the gene matches. Germline V gene lookup returns CDR1 SNHLY and CDR2 FYNNEI. The CDR3 loop spans 15 amino acids. CDR3 loop: CASSEGQGLSGELFF. The CDR3 DNA sequence: TGTGCCAGCAGTGAAGGACAGGGGTTATCCGGGGAGCTGTTTTTT.

The rearrangement uses TRBV4-3 and TRBJ2-7; 7 bases match TRBD2. Germline V gene data show CDR1 as LGHNA and CDR2 as YSLEER. J gave up 1 base and V 0 bases, and 0 bases lay outside the gene matches. CDR3 length equals 14 residues. In nucleotides, the CDR3 is TGCGCCAGCAGCCAAGACGGGGGGTCCTACGAGCAGTACTTC. It specifies CASSQDGGSYEQYF.

This clone came up once. This chain connects TRBV28 to TRBJ2-1; TRBD2 agrees at 8 bases. This CDR3 contains 15 residues. V lost 8 bases, J lost 3 bases, and 9 bases stayed unmatched. The V gene's germline CDR1 is MDHEN and CDR2 SYDVKM. CDR3 sequence (DNA): TGTGCCAGCTCAGTTCCGGGACTAGTCTACAATGAGCAGTTCTTC. It translates to CASSVPGLVYNEQFF.

In this sample, this clone turned up once. J is TRBJ1-1 and V is TRBV29-1, with 8 bases aligning to TRBD1. CDR3 size: 16 residues. The germline V gene encodes CDR1 SQVTM and CDR2 ANQGSEA. V was pared by 7 bases and J by 1 base, with 14 bases of the junction left unmatched. The DNA for the CDR3 is TGCAGCGGCCGCAGGGGGCAACGGTCGAAGAACACTGAAGCTTTCTTT. Amino acid sequence: CSGRRGQRSKNTEAFF. Full variable domain (outside the CDR3, taken from reference TRBV29-1 and TRBJ1-1): SAVISQKPSRDICQRGTSLTIQCQVDSQVTMMFWYRQQPGQSLTLIATANQGSEATYESGFVIDKFPISRPNLTFSTLTVSNMSPEDSSIYLCSGRRGQRSKNTEAFFGQGTRLTVV.

This clone was seen just once. The chain is built from TRBV11-2 and TRBJ2-1, with D perhaps TRBD2 (5 bases). V lost 1 base, J lost 8 bases, and 18 bases lay in between. This CDR3 contains 16 residues. Germline CDR1 and CDR2: SGHAT and FQNNGV. The CDR3 sequence: CASSLGLMASHDEQFF. Here the CDR3 DNA reads TGTGCCAGCAGCTTAGGGCTGATGGCTAGCCACGATGAGCAGTTCTTC.

This clone appeared a single time. The rearrangement links TRBV7-6 to TRBJ1-1; D is ambiguous. This CDR3 contains 13 residues. Germline CDR1 and CDR2: SGHVS and FNYEAQ. Trimming stripped 5 bases from V and 1 base from J, with 8 bases between. The CDR3 bases are TGTGCCAGCAGCAAACACCCGAACACTGAAGCTTTCTTT. Residues: CASSKHPNTEAFF.

The V call is TRBV5-5, the J call TRBJ2-7; 9 bases map to TRBD1. Per germline, CDR1 SGHKS and CDR2 YYEKEE (reference sequence). This CDR3 is built from 14 residues. Trimming at V came to 0 bases and at J to 5 bases, leaving 3 bases not matched to a gene. In nucleotides, the CDR3 is TGTGCCAGCAGCTTGGAGGACAGGGGTAACGAGCAGTACTTC. It codes for CASSLEDRGNEQYF.

In this sample, this clone turned up once. The V call is TRBV9, the J call TRBJ2-3, with D tentatively TRBD2 (6 bases). The CDR3 spans 13 residues. Germline assignment: CDR1 SGDLS and CDR2 YYNGEE. Trimming left V 4 bases short and J 4 bases short, with 10 bases between. CDR3 bases: TGTGCCAGCAGCTACGGGAGTGCAGATACGCAGTATTTT. Translating gives CASSYGSADTQYF.

The chain couples TRBV11-2 to TRBJ1-2; D is possibly TRBD1 (6 bases). The CDR3 has 14 residues. The V and J ends lost 1 base and 5 bases respectively, with 11 bases between them. In germline, CDR1 is SGHAT, CDR2 FQNNGV. The CDR3 loop reads CASSLGGGGYGYTF. Here the CDR3 DNA reads TGTGCCAGCAGCTTAGGGGGGGGCGGATATGGCTACACCTTC.

This clone was observed a single time. This chain links TRBV11-1 with TRBJ2-7, with D perhaps matching TRBD1 (5 bases). V shed 4 bases and J shed 1 base, with 17 bases lying between them. This CDR3 is built from 16 residues. Germline values: CDR1 SGHAT, CDR2 FQDESV (reference sequence). The CDR3 region is CASSSPRVGRSYEQYF. CDR3 coding DNA: TGTGCCAGCAGCTCCCCCCGGGTGGGGCGGTCCTACGAGCAGTACTTC.

The V and J genes are TRBV5-1 and TRBJ2-2; TRBD2 aligns across 11 bases. The J segment lost 5 bases and the V segment lost 4 bases, leaving 4 bases of the junction unmatched. The CDR3 consists of 15 residues. The germline V gene has CDR1 SGHRS and CDR2 YFSETQ. The CDR3 sequence: CASSPTSGGTGELFF. Here the CDR3 DNA reads TGCGCCAGCAGCCCTACTAGCGGGGGAACCGGGGAGCTGTTTTTT.

This chain joins TRBV21-1 and TRBJ2-3; the table's D call, TRBD1, was not checked against the DNA. TRBV21-1 is a pseudogene locus. The CDR3 is 19 amino acids. CDR3 in amino acids: CASSKGVRETPRSRNTQYF. As DNA, the CDR3 is TGTGCCAGCAGCAAAGGTGTCAGAGAAACACCGAGATCCAGGAATACGCAGTATTTT.

The CDR3 loop reads CASIRYGTLGGYTF. The CDR3, as DNA: TGTGCCAGCATCCGATACGGGACACTGGGAGGCTACACCTTC. The chain is built from TRBV6-1 and TRBJ1-2; possibly TRBD1 for D (6 bases). There are 14 residues in the CDR3. Trimming cost V 7 bases and J 8 bases, with 20 bases left between them. Germline V gives CDR1 MNHNS, CDR2 SASEGT.

The genes are TRBV30 and TRBJ2-1, with TRBD2 identical over 10 bases. The germline CDR1 and CDR2 sequences are GTSNPN and SVGIG (reference sequence). The length of the CDR3 is 15 residues. Losses at the gene ends were 4 bases for V and 6 bases for J; bases not matched to a gene: 9. DNA for the CDR3: TGTGCCTGGACCTTCAGCGGGGGGGCGGGCAATGAGCAGTTCTTC. It specifies CAWTFSGGAGNEQFF.

This clone was detected only a few times. The chain joins TRBV30 to TRBJ2-2; possible D gene TRBD2, 5 bases. The CDR3 is made up of 14 amino acids. V lost 5 bases and J lost 3, with 13 bases in between. Germline CDR1 and CDR2: GTSNPN and SVGIG (reference sequence). The CDR3 nucleotides are TGTGCCTGGGAACGGACTTCCTACACCGGGGAGCTGTTTTTT. It translates to CAWERTSYTGELFF.

The V gene is TRBV30, the J gene TRBJ1-2, with TRBD1 matching 8 bases. This CDR3 is 13 amino acids long. The V segment lost 1 base and the J segment 8 bases; nucleotides outside the gene matches: 6. In germline, CDR1 is GTSNPN, CDR2 SVGIG (reference sequence). CDR3 loop: CAWSGTGPRGYTF. The CDR3 DNA sequence: TGTGCCTGGAGTGGGACAGGGCCAAGGGGCTACACCTTC.

The J gene is TRBJ2-5, the V gene TRBV27, with 10 bases lining up with TRBD2. Germline-derived CDR1 and CDR2 are MNHEY and SMNVEV (reference sequence). Germline trimming cut 2 bases from V and 5 bases from J; bases unmatched to any gene: 14. The length of the CDR3 is 18 residues. CDR3 region: CASSLGREKRGGLETQYF. The CDR3 DNA follows: TGTGCCAGCAGTTTAGGCCGTGAAAAGCGGGGGGGGTTGGAGACCCAGTACTTC.

The chain combines TRBV19 with TRBJ2-3; a weak D match, TRBD2 (5 bases). The CDR3 loop spans 14 amino acids. The V end was cut by 5 bases, the J end by 5 bases, with 14 bases between. The germline V gene has CDR1 LNHDA and CDR2 SQIVND (reference sequence). The CDR3 sequence is CASSLSGGGDTQYF. The CDR3 bases are TGTGCCAGTAGTTTAAGCGGAGGAGGAGATACGCAGTATTTT.

The gene calls are TRBV20-1 and TRBJ2-5, with D perhaps TRBD2 (5 bases). CDR3 length equals 10 residues. Germline V gene data show CDR1 as DFQATT and CDR2 as SNEGSKA (reference sequence). This CDR3 reads CSRWRETQYF. DNA of the CDR3: TGCTCGCGCTGGAGGGAGACCCAGTACTTC.